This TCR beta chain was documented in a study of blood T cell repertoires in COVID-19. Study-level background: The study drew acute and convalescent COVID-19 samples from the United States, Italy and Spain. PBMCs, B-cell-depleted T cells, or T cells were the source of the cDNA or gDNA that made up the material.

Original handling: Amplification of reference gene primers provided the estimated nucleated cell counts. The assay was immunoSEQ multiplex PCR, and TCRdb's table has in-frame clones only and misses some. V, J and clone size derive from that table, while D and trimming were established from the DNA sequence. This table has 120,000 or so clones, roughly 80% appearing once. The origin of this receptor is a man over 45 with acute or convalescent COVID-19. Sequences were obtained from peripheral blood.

CDR3 DNA: TGCAGCGTTGGGGGCAGGGCTGGTAACTATGGCTACACCTTC. Its protein is CSVGGRAGNYGYTF. The chain recombines TRBV29-1 with TRBJ1-2; D possibly corresponds to TRBD1 (5 bases). V gave up 4 bases and J gave up 1 base, with 13 bases separating them. Germline CDR1 is SQVTM and CDR2 is ANQGSEA. The CDR3 is 14 amino acids. The complete variable domain, with remaining parts taken from reference TRBV29-1 and TRBJ1-2, reads SAVISQKPSRDICQRGTSLTIQCQVDSQVTMMFWYRQQPGQSLTLIATANQGSEATYESGFVIDKFPISRPNLTFSTLTVSNMSPEDSSIYLCSVGGRAGNYGYTFGSGTRLTVV.